Here is one T cell receptor beta chain with its context. Antigen unknown. Data came from immunoSEQ multiplex PCR; TCRdb stores just in-frame clones and leaves some out. The data hold over 200,000 clones, with approximately 86% observed a single time. The entry originates in a study of cytomegalovirus exposure and HLA in healthy donors. Study outcomes and limitations: The study designated 150 to 200 TCR beta chains cytomegalovirus-associated. Subsequent analysis showed first-cohort TCR clusters tending to co-occur in 120 validation repertoires.

What was sequenced was PBMCs. This TCR was sampled from a woman under 30 in good health and CMV-seronegative.

The CDR3 loop is CASSFLGGIYEQYF. The CDR3 DNA is TGTGCCAGCAGTTTTCTAGGGGGAATCTACGAGCAGTACTTC. The V and J genes are TRBV28 and TRBJ2-7, with D maybe TRBD1 (6 bases). With 3 bases removed from V and 3 bases from J, the gap between germline ends came to 12 bases. Looked up from germline, CDR1 is MDHEN and CDR2 is SYDVKM. The CDR3 extends over 14 amino acids. The full variable domain, with the rest looked up from reference TRBV28 and TRBJ2-7, is DVKVTQSSRYLVKRTGEKVFLECVQDMDHENMFWYRQDPGLGLRLIYFSYDVKMKEKGDIPEGYSVSREKKERFSLILESASTNQTSMYLCASSFLGGIYEQYFGPGTRLTVT.